The next 32 T cell receptor beta chains were all read from a single sample in a study of breast tumors, draining lymph nodes, adjacent tissues. Each CDR3 protein gets one entry after TCRdb re-called the multiplex PCR reads with MiXCR. The sample consists of hundreds of thousands of distinct CDR3 sequences, about 32% of them appearing once. Samples came from axillary lymph nodes draining the breast cancer. Material: axillary lymph node tissue. The receptors here all came from a female donor with breast cancer. Some clones in this sample may be carry-over from other donors' samples.

Many counts were recorded for this clonotype. The rearrangement links TRBV20-1 to TRBJ1-2; 8 bases are a match to TRBD1. Trimming at V came to 0 bases and at J to 4 bases, leaving 13 bases not matched to a gene. The CDR3 totals 17 residues. Germline assignment: CDR1 DFQATT and CDR2 SNEGSKA (reference sequence). The CDR3 DNA is TGCAGTGCTAGAGATCCCCATCAGGGACAGGATCTCTATGGCTACACCTTC. It encodes CSARDPHQGQDLYGYTF.

This clonotype was seen ten or more times. This chain links TRBV9 with TRBJ2-7, with 8 bases that match TRBD2. This CDR3 has 16 amino acids. J lost 0 bases, V lost 5 bases, and 10 bases had no gene match. The V gene's germline CDR1 is SGDLS and CDR2 YYNGEE. CDR3 loop: CASSEKRETPSYEQYF. CDR3 DNA: TGTGCCAGCAGTGAAAAGCGGGAGACCCCCTCCTACGAGCAGTACTTC. Combining the CDR3 with reference TRBV9 and TRBJ2-7 gives the whole variable domain DSGVTQTPKHLITATGQRVTLRCSPRSGDLSVYWYQQSLDQGLQFLIQYYNGEERAKGNILERFSAQQFPDLHSELNLSSLELGDSALYFCASSEKRETPSYEQYFGPGTRLTVT.

This clonotype was detected ten times or more. This rearrangement joins TRBV5-5 to TRBJ2-3; D possibly corresponds to TRBD2 (5 bases). Trimming removed 0 bases at V and 4 bases at J, with 9 bases between. Germline values: CDR1 SGHKS, CDR2 YYEKEE (reference sequence). The CDR3 has 14 residues. The DNA of the CDR3 is TGTGCCAGCAGCTTGGGGCGGGTACCAGATACGCAGTATTTT. Translation: CASSLGRVPDTQYF.

Remarks on this clonotype: The junction departs from the called germline gene at one end, perhaps through a read error. This chain connects TRBV24-1 to TRBJ2-3; 16 bases are shared with TRBD2. The CDR3 has 20 residues. Germline CDR1 and CDR2: KGHDR and SFDVKD. The CDR3 DNA reads TGTGCCACCAGTGATTTTGGGGGCCTTGCGGGACTAGCGGGAGGGGATACGCCGTATTTT. This translates into CATSDFGGLAGLAGGDTPYF.

The V gene is TRBV2, the J gene TRBJ1-5; a weak D match, TRBD1 (5 bases). This CDR3 has 14 residues. Trimming left V 5 bases short and J 11 bases short, with 19 bases between. The germline V gene encodes CDR1 SNHLY and CDR2 FYNNEI. The CDR3 sequence: CASSLTRSGETQHF. CDR3 bases: TGTGCCAGCAGTCTAACAAGATCGGGGGAGACCCAGCATTTT.

In this sample, this clonotype turned up a few times. The rearrangement uses TRBV6-5 and TRBJ2-4, with unresolved D. Trimming left V 5 bases short and J 4 bases short, with 12 bases between. Germline V gene data show CDR1 as MNHEY and CDR2 as SVGAGI. This CDR3 contains 14 residues. CDR3 residues: CASSPRGRKNIQYF. CDR3 coding DNA: TGTGCCAGCAGTCCACGTGGTCGTAAAAACATTCAGTACTTC.

This clonotype was seen many times. V gene TRBV28 combines with J gene TRBJ2-3, with a tentative D call TRBD1 (5 bases). Germline lookup yields CDR1 MDHEN and CDR2 SYDVKM. V was trimmed by 6 bases and J by 2 bases, leaving 15 bases between them. The CDR3 is 15 residues long. The CDR3 nucleotides read TGTGCCAGCAGGCCACAGGTGATCGTCACAGATACGCAGTATTTT. It yields the protein CASRPQVIVTDTQYF.

This clonotype has a count of ten or more. The chain recombines TRBV13 with TRBJ2-7; possibly TRBD1 or TRBD2 for D (6 bases each). Trimming cost V 2 bases and J 3 bases, with 11 bases left between them. The CDR3 has 14 amino acids. Per the germline V gene, CDR1 is PRHDT and CDR2 is FYEKMQ (reference sequence). CDR3 protein: CASSLRGVSYEQYF. The CDR3 nucleotides are TGTGCCAGCAGCTTAAGGGGGGTGAGCTACGAGCAGTACTTC.

The chain has TRBV2 and TRBJ1-4; possible D gene TRBD1, 5 bases. Germline V CDR1 and CDR2: SNHLY, FYNNEI. This CDR3 has 14 residues. The V end lost 1 base, the J end lost 12 bases, and 15 bases lay between the germline ends. Written as DNA, the CDR3 is TGTGCCAGCAGTGAAGGGCAGGGACTTAAAGAACTGTTTTTT. It codes for CASSEGQGLKELFF.

In this sample, this clonotype turned up a few times. V gene TRBV6-2 or TRBV6-3 combines with J gene TRBJ2-1; the D gene is possibly TRBD2 (5 bases). Trimming took 0 bases from V and 1 from J, leaving 10 bases between them. The CDR3 runs to 16 residues. Germline V gene sequence: CDR1 MNHEY, CDR2 SVGEGT. DNA for the CDR3: TGTGCCAGCAGTTACTCCTTGAGGGCGTCCTACAATGAGCAGTTCTTC. This encodes CASSYSLRASYNEQFF.

This sequence joins TRBV5-1 and TRBJ2-6; D is possibly TRBD1 (7 bases). The CDR3 is made up of 16 amino acids. Trimming removed 4 bases at V and 0 bases at J, with 11 bases between. CDR1 is SGHRS and CDR2 is YFSETQ in the germline V gene. The CDR3 protein is CASSQGGSSGANVLTF. The CDR3 bases are TGCGCCAGCAGCCAGGGGGGAAGCTCTGGGGCCAACGTCCTGACTTTC.

This clonotype was counted many times. The chain has TRBV6-4 and TRBJ1-6, with 8 bases identical to TRBD1. V shed 3 bases and J 3 bases; nucleotides not matched to a gene: 13. Germline V gene lookup returns CDR1 MRHNA and CDR2 SNTAGT. CDR3 size: 19 residues. DNA of the CDR3: TGTGCCAGCAGTGAGGGGCCCCGGCAGGGGGCGATCTATAATTCACCCCTCCACTTT. Translated: CASSEGPRQGAIYNSPLHF.

About this clonotype itself: Since a much larger clone is just one base distant, this may be a read error. The chain recombines TRBV12-3 or TRBV12-4 with TRBJ2-1; no definite D call. The CDR3 is 13 residues long. Trimming removed 7 bases at V and 0 bases at J, with 7 bases between. The CDR3 nucleotides read TGTGCCAGCACTCACGCCTCCTACAATGAGCAGTTCTTC. This encodes CASTHASYNEQFF.

The genes are TRBV19 and TRBJ1-3; D uncertain. The CDR3 runs to 13 residues. Germline CDR1 LNHDA, CDR2 SQIVND (reference sequence). Trimming shortened V by 6 bases and J by 2 bases, and 8 bases separated the two germline ends. This CDR3 reads CASRTGTGNTIYF. The CDR3 DNA sequence: TGTGCCAGTAGGACCGGGACTGGAAACACCATATATTTT. The full variable domain, with the rest looked up from reference TRBV19 and TRBJ1-3, is DGGITQSPKYLFRKEGQNVTLSCEQNLNHDAMYWYRQDPGQGLRLIYYSQIVNDFQKGDIAEGYSVSREKKESFPLTVTSAQKNPTAFYLCASRTGTGNTIYFGEGSWLTVV.

A note on this clonotype: This is likely a read error, given that the CDR3 carries no conserved phenylalanine or tryptophan at its end. V and J are TRBV29-1 and TRBJ1-2, with TRBD1 matching 11 bases. V shed 5 bases, J shed 11 bases, and the junction held 13 bases outside the gene matches. This CDR3 region has 14 residues. Germline V gives CDR1 SQVTM, CDR2 ANQGSEA. The CDR3: CSVKTGTGGLGYTS. The CDR3 coding sequence is TGCAGCGTTAAAACCGGGACAGGGGGTCTTGGTTACACCTCC.

The chain employs TRBV5-1 and TRBJ2-3; tentatively, D is TRBD2 (5 bases). Trimming pared 7 bases from V and 1 base from J, leaving 7 bases between. The CDR3 covers 12 residues. Per germline, CDR1 SGHRS and CDR2 YFSETQ. CDR3 bases: TGCGCCAGCGGGAGTCGCACAGATACGCAGTATTTT. Amino acids: CASGSRTDTQYF.

The rearrangement links TRBV7-8 to TRBJ1-6; D unresolved. V lost 1 base to trimming and J lost 5 bases, with 9 bases between them. The CDR3 has 15 amino acids. Germline V gene data show CDR1 as SGHVS and CDR2 as FQNEAQ. CDR3 region: CASSLGSADNSPLHF. In nucleotides, the CDR3 is TGTGCCAGCAGCTTAGGGTCAGCTGATAATTCACCCCTCCACTTT.

There are a few counts of this clonotype. The chain links TRBV7-2 to TRBJ1-1; TRBD1 matches 7 bases. V lost 4 bases to trimming and J lost 5 bases; unmatched junction nucleotides: 10. Germline V gene sequence: CDR1 SGHTA, CDR2 FQGNSA. The CDR3 totals 15 residues. CDR3 amino acids: CASSSGIGGGTEAFF. CDR3 DNA sequence: TGTGCCAGCAGCTCGGGAATAGGGGGCGGGACTGAAGCTTTCTTT.

This clonotype was seen only a few times. V and J are TRBV6-2 or TRBV6-3 and TRBJ2-7, with 7 bases aligning to TRBD2. The trim removed 5 bases at V and 2 bases at J, leaving 9 bases unmatched. The CDR3 consists of 15 residues. Germline assignment: CDR1 MNHEY and CDR2 SVGEGT. DNA for the CDR3: TGTGCCAGCAGTCCTCGGGGGAGGGCCCCCTACGAGCAGTACTTC. Translation gives CASSPRGRAPYEQYF.

The sample holds many counts of this clonotype. The genes are TRBV5-1 and TRBJ2-2; D might be TRBD2 (7 bases). Trimming cost V 2 bases and J 5 bases, with 13 bases left between them. Germline V lookup: CDR1 SGHRS, CDR2 YFSETQ. This CDR3 is 15 amino acids long. The CDR3 spells CASSLGGESTGELFF. In nucleotides, the CDR3 is TGCGCCAGCAGCTTAGGGGGGGAGTCAACCGGGGAGCTGTTTTTT.

The gene calls are TRBV11-1 and TRBJ1-2; the match to TRBD1 covers 10 bases. This CDR3 spans 14 amino acids. Germline V gives CDR1 SGHAT, CDR2 FQDESV (reference sequence). The J segment lost 6 bases and the V segment lost 5 bases, leaving 6 bases of the junction unmatched. CDR3 sequence: CASSAGQGPDGYTF. CDR3 in DNA: TGTGCCAGCAGCGCGGGACAGGGGCCGGATGGCTACACCTTC.

This clonotype occurred many times. The chain joins TRBV20-1 to TRBJ2-1; a weak D match, TRBD2 (6 bases). This CDR3 has 13 residues. Trimming stripped 7 bases from V and 5 bases from J, with 15 bases between. Germline V gene data show CDR1 as DFQATT and CDR2 as SNEGSKA (reference sequence). CDR3 sequence: CSGRGPSHNEQFF. CDR3 bases: TGCAGTGGGAGGGGTCCTAGCCACAATGAGCAGTTCTTC.

This clonotype was detected ten times or more. This chain links TRBV11-1 with TRBJ2-6; D might be TRBD1 or TRBD2, each matching 6 bases. This CDR3 is 17 amino acids long. CDR1 and CDR2 (germline): SGHAT, FQDESV (reference sequence). V lost 4 bases and J 0 bases, leaving 13 bases between the germline ends. CDR3 in amino acids: CASSYPGAPSGANVLTF. The CDR3 DNA reads as TGTGCCAGCAGCTACCCGGGGGCCCCCTCTGGGGCCAACGTCCTGACTTTC.

This clonotype showed up just a few times. The chain uses TRBV11-3 and TRBJ1-1; no reliable D call. The CDR3 is 13 amino acids. V shed 0 bases and J shed 3 bases, with 5 bases lying between them. Looked up from germline, CDR1 is SGHNT and CDR2 is YENEEA. The DNA of the CDR3 is TGTGCCAGCAGCTTAGAAAGGGACACTGAAGCTTTCTTT. This gives the protein CASSLERDTEAFF.

There are many counts of this clonotype. The chain employs TRBV6-5 and TRBJ2-7; TRBD2 matches at 11 bases. Germline CDR1 and CDR2: MNHEY and SVGAGI. This CDR3 is built from 14 residues. J was trimmed by 4 bases and V by 6 bases; bases with no gene match: 5. CDR3 DNA: TGTGCCAGCAGAAGACTAGCGGGACAGTACGAGCAGTACTTC. It specifies CASRRLAGQYEQYF.

The chain is built from TRBV6-1 and TRBJ2-7; TRBD2 agrees at 14 bases. Germline V gene sequence: CDR1 MNHNS, CDR2 SASEGT. Trimming cost V 6 bases and J 3 bases; bases outside gene matches: 10. The CDR3 is 17 amino acids. The CDR3 nucleotides are TGTGCCAGCAGACGACCGGGACTAGCGGGAGACAACTACGAGCAGTACTTC. Translating gives CASRRPGLAGDNYEQYF.

There are many counts of this clonotype. V usage is TRBV28 and J usage is TRBJ1-2; D perhaps matches TRBD1 (5 bases). V lost 3 bases and J 4 bases, leaving 12 bases between the germline ends. CDR3 length equals 14 residues. Germline V CDR1 and CDR2: MDHEN, SYDVKM. Here the CDR3 reads CASSLGTGVYGYTF. The CDR3 DNA sequence: TGTGCCAGCAGTTTGGGGACGGGAGTCTATGGCTACACCTTC.

J is TRBJ2-7 and V is TRBV7-2; 7 bases line up with TRBD2. The CDR3 covers 15 residues. CDR1 is SGHTA and CDR2 is FQGNSA in the germline V gene. V was pared by 3 bases and J by 2 bases, with 7 bases of the junction left unmatched. The CDR3 spells CASSLSAGEPYEQYF. CDR3 bases: TGTGCCAGCAGCTTGTCGGCGGGGGAACCCTACGAGCAGTACTTC.

Regarding this clonotype: A much bigger clone sits one base away, suggesting this may be a read error. J is TRBJ2-2 and V is TRBV9; no clear D gene. Germline CDR1 is SGDLS and CDR2 is YYNGEE. The V end was cut by 0 bases, the J end by 7 bases, with 10 bases between. The CDR3 runs 14 residues. For the CDR3, the DNA is TGTGCCAGCAGCGTAGCTGGTGGGATCGGGGAGCTGTTTTTT. Translation gives CASSVAGGIGELFF. The full variable domain, rest sourced from reference TRBV9 and TRBJ2-2, is DSGVTQTPKHLITATGQRVTLRCSPRSGDLSVYWYQQSLDQGLQFLIQYYNGEERAKGNILERFSAQQFPDLHSELNLSSLELGDSALYFCASSVAGGIGELFFGEGSRLTVL.

This clonotype was picked up many times. The rearrangement uses TRBV7-2 and TRBJ2-1; D perhaps matches TRBD1 (6 bases). The germline gives CDR1 SGHTA, CDR2 FQGNSA. Trimming cost V 6 bases and J 1 base, with 13 bases left between them. This CDR3 has 15 residues. CDR3 region: CASSYYRESYNEQFF. The CDR3 coding sequence is TGTGCCAGCAGTTATTACAGGGAATCCTACAATGAGCAGTTCTTC.

The V gene is TRBV5-1, the J gene TRBJ1-2; 7 bases align to TRBD1. The CDR3 extends over 16 amino acids. V gave up 0 bases and J gave up 3 bases; unmatched junction bases: 8. The germline gives CDR1 SGHRS, CDR2 YFSETQ. The CDR3 sequence: CASSLGQGKRYYGYTF. In DNA form, the CDR3 reads TGCGCCAGCAGCTTGGGACAGGGAAAAAGGTACTATGGCTACACCTTC. The whole variable domain, remainder taken from reference TRBV5-1 and TRBJ1-2, is KAGVTQTPRYLIKTRGQQVTLSCSPISGHRSVSWYQQTPGQGLQFLFEYFSETQRNKGNFPGRFSGRQFSNSRSEMNVSTLELGDSALYLCASSLGQGKRYYGYTFGSGTRLTVV.

The genes are TRBV28 and TRBJ2-2, with TRBD2 identical over 7 bases. The CDR3 extends over 14 amino acids. V gave up 8 bases and J gave up 7 bases; unmatched junction bases: 10. Germline loops: CDR1 MDHEN, CDR2 SYDVKM. CDR3 region: CASGRGGGFGELFF. The CDR3 nucleotides are TGTGCCAGCGGGAGGGGCGGCGGATTCGGGGAGCTGTTTTTT.